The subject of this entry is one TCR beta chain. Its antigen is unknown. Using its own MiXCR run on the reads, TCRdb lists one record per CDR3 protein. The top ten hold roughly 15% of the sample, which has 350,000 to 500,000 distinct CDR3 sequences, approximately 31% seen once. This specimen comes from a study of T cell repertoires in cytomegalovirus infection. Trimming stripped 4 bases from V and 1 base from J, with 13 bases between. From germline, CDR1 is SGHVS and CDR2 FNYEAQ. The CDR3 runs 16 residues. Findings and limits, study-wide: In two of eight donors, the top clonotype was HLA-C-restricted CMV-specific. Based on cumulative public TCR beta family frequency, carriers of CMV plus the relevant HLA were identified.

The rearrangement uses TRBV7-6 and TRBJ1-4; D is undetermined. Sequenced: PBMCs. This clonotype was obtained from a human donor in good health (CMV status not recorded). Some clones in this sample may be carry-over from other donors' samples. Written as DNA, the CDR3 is TGTGCCAGCAGCTCCTCCAAGAGAAGAACTAATGAAAAACTGTTTTTT. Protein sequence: CASSSSKRRTNEKLFF.